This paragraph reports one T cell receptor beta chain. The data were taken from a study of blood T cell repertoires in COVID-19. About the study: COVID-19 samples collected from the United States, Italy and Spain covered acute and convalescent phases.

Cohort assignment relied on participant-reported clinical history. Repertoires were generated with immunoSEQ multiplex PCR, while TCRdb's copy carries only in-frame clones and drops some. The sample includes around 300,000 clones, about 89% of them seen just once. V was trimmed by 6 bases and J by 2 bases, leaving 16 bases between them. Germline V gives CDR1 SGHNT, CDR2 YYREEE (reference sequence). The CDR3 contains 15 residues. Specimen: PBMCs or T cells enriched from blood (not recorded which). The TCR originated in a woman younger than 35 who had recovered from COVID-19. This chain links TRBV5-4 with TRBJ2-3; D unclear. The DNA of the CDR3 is TGTGCCAGCACAATCGAGCCGGGTTACACAGATACGCAGTATTTT. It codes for CASTIEPGYTDTQYF.